The 26 T cell receptor beta chains given below trace back to one sample, sequenced in a study of T cells in Graves' hyperthyroidism and ophthalmopathy. RNA transcripts gave rise to amplified TCR beta CDR3 regions. TCR CDR3 underwent first-round RT-PCR with the HTBI primer set. TCRdb processed the multiplex PCR reads anew with MiXCR; each CDR3 protein has one entry. The sample contains hundreds of thousands of distinct CDR3 sequences, approximately 13% of which appear only once. The sequencing input was blood. The origin of the receptors is a woman under 30 with Graves' hyperthyroidism.

This clonotype was seen repeatedly, ten times or more. V is TRBV12-3 or TRBV12-4 and J is TRBJ1-1; the D gene is possibly TRBD1 (5 bases). The CDR3 is 15 amino acids. V dropped 4 bases and J dropped 5 bases, with 17 bases sitting between them. In DNA, the CDR3 is TGTGCCAGCAGTTCCGGGACGATAAGACGGACTGAAGCTTTCTTT. Residues: CASSSGTIRRTEAFF.

V usage is TRBV5-6 and J usage is TRBJ2-4; D call uncertain. The CDR3 has 12 amino acids. Germline V gene sequence: CDR1 SGHDT, CDR2 YYEEEE. V was clipped by 0 bases and J by 8 bases, with 6 bases between them. CDR3 coding DNA: TGTGCCAGCAGCTTGGGGAGATACATTCAGTACTTC. Translation: CASSLGRYIQYF.

This clonotype has ten or more counts. This chain uses TRBV11-2 with TRBJ2-7, with D unclear. The CDR3 is 14 residues long. Per the germline V gene, CDR1 is SGHAT and CDR2 is FQNNGV. Deletions cut 3 bases from V and 2 bases from J, with 11 bases between. The CDR3 spells CASSFEAGPYEQYF. For the CDR3, the DNA is TGTGCCAGCAGCTTTGAAGCCGGACCCTACGAGCAGTACTTC. Combining the CDR3 with reference TRBV11-2 and TRBJ2-7 gives the whole variable domain EAGVAQSPRYKIIEKRQSVAFWCNPISGHATLYWYQQILGQGPKLLIQFQNNGVVDDSQLPKDRFSAERLKGVDSTLKIQPAKLEDSAVYLCASSFEAGPYEQYFGPGTRLTVT.

This clonotype was counted ten times or more. The CDR3 loop reads CASSGGGDTGELFF. The CDR3 DNA reads TGTGCCAGCAGCGGCGGCGGCGACACCGGGGAGCTGTTTTTT. The rearrangement joins TRBV7-3 to TRBJ2-2; D not certain. This CDR3 is 14 amino acids long. The germline CDR1 and CDR2 sequences are SGHTA and FQGTGA. The V and J ends lost 5 bases and 3 bases respectively, with 10 bases between them.

The chain uses TRBV5-1 and TRBJ2-5; TRBD2 might be the D (6 bases). The germline V gene has CDR1 SGHRS and CDR2 YFSETQ. V was shortened by 10 bases and J by 5 bases, with 24 bases between the two germline ends. CDR3 length equals 15 residues. CDR3 residues: CASSRDSVGRETQYF. The CDR3 nucleotides are TGCGCCTCTTCTAGGGACTCTGTGGGAAGGGAGACCCAGTACTTC.

This clonotype has a count of ten or more. V gene TRBV12-3 or TRBV12-4 combines with J gene TRBJ2-1; 11 bases agree with TRBD1. V lost 6 bases, J lost 6 bases, and 4 bases stayed unmatched. CDR3 size: 14 residues. The CDR3 sequence is CASRDRGLSNEQFF. CDR3 bases: TGTGCCAGCAGGGACAGGGGGCTGAGCAATGAGCAGTTCTTC.

The rearrangement joins TRBV11-3 to TRBJ1-2, with 8 bases aligning to TRBD1. After removal of 2 bases from V and 3 bases from J, the junction contained 14 bases not matched to a gene. Looked up from germline, CDR1 is SGHNT and CDR2 is YENEEA. The CDR3 covers 18 residues. CDR3 DNA: TGTGCCAGCAGCTTAAGGGGCGACAGGGGTCGAAGCGACTATGGCTACACCTTC. It translates to CASSLRGDRGRSDYGYTF.

The chain couples TRBV4-1 to TRBJ2-7; 9 nucleotides line up with TRBD2. CDR1 MGHRA and CDR2 YSYEKL come from the germline V gene. V shed 0 bases and J 5 bases; nucleotides not matched to a gene: 14. The CDR3 consists of 18 residues. The CDR3 DNA sequence: TGCGCCAGCAGCCAAGATTGGCTAGCGGGGACCCGATCCGACGAGCAGTACTTC. Translating gives CASSQDWLAGTRSDEQYF.

This CDR3 is CASSSPGGWETQYF. Written as DNA, the CDR3 is TGTGCCAGCAGCTCCCCAGGGGGTTGGGAGACCCAGTACTTC. This chain joins TRBV5-6 and TRBJ2-5; 7 nucleotides match TRBD1. Trimming at V came to 3 bases and at J to 5 bases, leaving 7 bases not matched to a gene. The CDR3 extends over 14 amino acids. Germline values: CDR1 SGHDT, CDR2 YYEEEE.

There are many counts of this clonotype. The chain combines TRBV2 with TRBJ1-2; D possibly corresponds to TRBD1 (5 bases). Germline V gives CDR1 SNHLY, CDR2 FYNNEI. V gave up 9 bases and J gave up 2 bases, with 10 bases separating them. The CDR3 runs to 12 residues. The DNA of the CDR3 is TGTGCCAGATCTACAGGCAACTATGGCTACACCTTC. The encoded protein is CARSTGNYGYTF. The full variable domain, completed using reference TRBV2 and TRBJ1-2, is EPEVTQTPSHQVTQMGQEVILRCVPISNHLYFYWYRQILGQKVEFLVSFYNNEISEKSEIFDDQFSVERPDGSNFTLKIRSTKLEDSAMYFCARSTGNYGYTFGSGTRLTVV.

At least ten counts were recorded for this clonotype. This chain uses TRBV7-2 with TRBJ2-7; 7 bases agree with TRBD2. CDR3 length: 15 amino acids. Losses at the gene ends were 6 bases for V and 0 bases for J; bases not matched to a gene: 8. CDR1 and CDR2 (germline): SGHTA, FQGNSA. The CDR3 sequence is CASSLGGGSSYEQYF. As DNA, the CDR3 is TGTGCCAGCAGTTTGGGGGGGGGGAGCTCCTACGAGCAGTACTTC.

In its sample, this clonotype was seen many times. The chain recombines TRBV11-2 with TRBJ1-5, with D perhaps matching TRBD1 (5 bases). This CDR3 spans 15 amino acids. Germline CDR1 reads SGHAT; CDR2 reads FQNNGV. V dropped 0 bases and J dropped 2 bases, with 8 bases sitting between them. CDR3 in DNA: TGTGCCAGCAGCTTAGATGGGGGAGGCAATCAGCCCCAGCATTTT. Translation gives CASSLDGGGNQPQHF.

This clonotype was observed many times. V usage is TRBV12-3 or TRBV12-4 and J usage is TRBJ2-2; 7 nucleotides match TRBD2. V lost 3 bases, J lost 6 bases, and 10 bases stayed unmatched. The CDR3 is 16 residues long. This CDR3 is CASSFSGPANAGELFF. The CDR3 coding sequence is TGTGCCAGCAGTTTTAGCGGGCCCGCTAACGCCGGGGAGCTGTTTTTT.

As for this clonotype: This could be a read error, since a much larger clone is one nucleotide away. The V and J genes are TRBV5-1 and TRBJ2-3, with 10 positions matching TRBD2. Germline V gene data show CDR1 as SGHRS and CDR2 as YFSETQ. V shed 4 bases and J 1 base; nucleotides not matched to a gene: 6. CDR3 size: 16 residues. CDR3 amino acids: CASSPGGLAGTDTQYF. The CDR3 nucleotides are TGCGCCAGCAGCCCAGGCGGACTAGCGGGCACAGATACGCAGTATTTT.

This clonotype was picked up a small number of times. The CDR3 DNA reads as TGTGCCAGCAGCCCATCCGGGACAGGGGCAAACACCGGGGAGCTGTTTTTT. Its translation: CASSPSGTGANTGELFF. The chain is built from TRBV7-3 and TRBJ2-2; TRBD1 agrees at 10 bases. After removal of 5 bases from V and 2 bases from J, the junction contained 8 bases not matched to a gene. The CDR3 runs 17 residues. The germline V gene has CDR1 SGHTA and CDR2 FQGTGA. Drawing the rest from reference TRBV7-3 and TRBJ2-2, the complete variable domain is GAGVSQTPSNKVTEKGKYVELRCDPISGHTALYWYRQSLGQGPEFLIYFQGTGAADDSGLPNDRFFAVRPEGSVSTLKIQRTERGDSAVYLCASSPSGTGANTGELFFGEGSRLTVL.

This clonotype was seen ten or more times. The V and J genes are TRBV5-8 and TRBJ1-2; the D gene is possibly TRBD1 (5 bases). The germline V gene encodes CDR1 SGHTS and CDR2 YDEGEE. CDR3 length equals 13 residues. With 2 bases removed from V and 8 bases from J, the gap between germline ends came to 13 bases. CDR3 region: CASSFSGGFGYTF. The CDR3 DNA reads as TGTGCCAGCAGCTTCTCGGGGGGGTTCGGCTACACCTTC.

This clonotype was detected ten times or more. The rearrangement joins TRBV20-1 to TRBJ2-5; D is possibly TRBD2 (6 bases). From germline, CDR1 is DFQATT and CDR2 SNEGSKA (reference sequence). V lost 5 bases to trimming and J lost 5 bases, with 24 bases between them. This CDR3 is 16 amino acids long. As DNA, the CDR3 is TGCAGTGCTGCCCGATACACCGGGCCCAGCGGGGAGACCCAGTACTTC. Translation: CSAARYTGPSGETQYF.

This clonotype was seen many times. This chain links TRBV5-8 with TRBJ1-1, with 7 bases lining up with TRBD1. CDR3 length: 13 residues. The V segment lost 1 base and the J segment 6 bases; nucleotides outside the gene matches: 3. Germline CDR1 and CDR2: SGHTS and YDEGEE. CDR3: CASSLRDRAEAFF. CDR3 DNA: TGTGCCAGCAGCTTGCGGGACAGAGCTGAAGCTTTCTTT.

At least ten counts were recorded for this clonotype. This rearrangement joins TRBV6-2 or TRBV6-3 to TRBJ1-5; no clear D gene. The CDR3 covers 14 residues. CDR1 and CDR2 (germline): MNHEY, SVGEGT. The V and J ends lost 6 bases and 2 bases respectively, with 11 bases between them. The CDR3 sequence: CASSASGGNQPQHF. The CDR3 coding sequence is TGTGCCAGCAGCGCATCGGGTGGCAATCAGCCCCAGCATTTT.

V gene TRBV19 combines with J gene TRBJ2-5; TRBD1 aligns across 8 bases. The germline gives CDR1 LNHDA, CDR2 SQIVND (reference sequence). The CDR3 extends over 15 amino acids. V was clipped by 6 bases and J by 4 bases; unmatched bases: 10. The CDR3 here is CASSDPQGVRETQYF. DNA of the CDR3: TGTGCCAGTAGCGACCCACAGGGGGTCCGAGAGACCCAGTACTTC.

The chain combines TRBV12-5 with TRBJ2-1; D gene ambiguous. V was pared by 2 bases and J by 8 bases, with 7 bases between. Germline assignment: CDR1 LGHNT and CDR2 FRNRAP. This CDR3 comprises 12 residues. CDR3 sequence reads: CASGLTGDEQFF. DNA for the CDR3: TGTGCTAGTGGTTTGACGGGCGATGAGCAGTTCTTC.

The V and J genes are TRBV7-9 and TRBJ1-4; D call uncertain. The CDR3 sequence is 16 residues long. Germline CDR1 is SEHNR and CDR2 is FQNEAQ (reference sequence). The ends were cut back, 3 bases at V and 0 bases at J, with 11 bases in the middle. DNA for the CDR3: TGTGCCAGCAGCTTCTCGGCTACTTCAACTAATGAAAAACTGTTTTTT. Translating gives CASSFSATSTNEKLFF.

This clonotype was seen repeatedly, ten times or more. The genes are TRBV6-1 and TRBJ1-6, with D perhaps matching TRBD1 (6 bases). The germline V gene encodes CDR1 MNHNS and CDR2 SASEGT. V gave up 7 bases and J gave up 4 bases, with 14 bases separating them. The CDR3 has 15 amino acids. This CDR3 is CASKGGTAYNSPLHF. The CDR3 bases are TGTGCCAGCAAGGGGGGGACGGCTTATAATTCACCCCTCCACTTT.

This clonotype came up once. CDR3 DNA: TGTGCCAGCAGCGTCGGACAGGGGAACCCCTACGAGCAGTACTTC. Translating it yields CASSVGQGNPYEQYF. V gene TRBV5-6 combines with J gene TRBJ2-7, with TRBD1 identical over 9 bases. Germline V gene sequence: CDR1 SGHDT, CDR2 YYEEEE. This CDR3 spans 15 amino acids. Trimming took 4 bases from V and 2 from J; bases not matched to a gene: 7.

On this clonotype itself: A much larger clone lies a single base off, so this may be a read error. The CDR3 carries no conserved terminal phenylalanine or tryptophan, so it likely arises from a read error. This chain links TRBV12-3 or TRBV12-4 with TRBJ2-1; TRBD2 agrees at 8 bases. V shed 6 bases, J shed 7 bases, and the junction held 8 bases outside the gene matches. The CDR3 is 14 residues long. The CDR3 bases are TGTGCCAGCAGGCCAGGGAGCGGGAGAAATGAGCAGTTCCTC. It codes for CASRPGSGRNEQFL.

In the case of this clonotype: The germline gene is not matched at one end of the junction; a read error may be the cause. The J gene is TRBJ1-6, the V gene TRBV9; D not certain. Germline-derived CDR1 and CDR2 are SGDLS and YYNGEE. There are 15 residues in the CDR3. The CDR3 nucleotides are TGTGCCAGCAGCGTAGTCGGCGGTGATAATTCACCCCTCCGCTTT. Protein: CASSVVGGDNSPLRF.